The 9 T cell receptor beta chains listed next were all sequenced from one sample in a study of blood T cell repertoires in COVID-19. Profiling relied on immunoSEQ multiplex PCR, and the TCRdb table lists in-frame clones only, not all of them. This sample has roughly 50,000 clones, with 90% found just once. Input material: peripheral blood. The origin of the receptors is a woman aged 40 to 50 with active COVID-19.

The V and J genes are TRBV6-2 or TRBV6-3 and TRBJ1-2; the D gene is possibly TRBD1 (5 bases). CDR3 length: 16 amino acids. Trimming took off 2 bases at V and 6 bases at J, with 19 bases between the two ends. The germline gives CDR1 MNHEY, CDR2 SVGEGT. CDR3 region: CASSYGVRAQGDGYTF. CDR3 nucleotides: TGTGCCAGCAGTTACGGGGTCAGGGCCCAGGGTGATGGCTACACCTTC.

This rearrangement joins TRBV4-3 to TRBJ2-1; 11 positions match TRBD2. The J segment lost 0 bases and the V segment lost 0 bases, leaving 10 bases of the junction unmatched. The germline CDR1 and CDR2 sequences are LGHNA and YSLEER. The CDR3 loop spans 20 amino acids. This chain's CDR3 is CASSQEIGLAGDSSYNEQFF. For the CDR3, the DNA is TGCGCCAGCAGCCAAGAAATTGGACTAGCGGGCGATAGCTCCTACAATGAGCAGTTCTTC.

The J gene is TRBJ2-3, the V gene TRBV4-3, with D maybe TRBD2 (5 bases). V was pared by 1 base and J by 4 bases, with 12 bases between. Germline assignment: CDR1 LGHNA and CDR2 YSLEER. The length of the CDR3 is 15 residues. The CDR3 region has the DNA TGCGCCAGCAGCCAAGTTGCCAGCGGCGCAGATACGCAGTATTTT. This sequence encodes CASSQVASGADTQYF.

This chain uses TRBV9 with TRBJ1-1; 7 nucleotides line up with TRBD1. The CDR3 extends over 15 amino acids. Germline values: CDR1 SGDLS, CDR2 YYNGEE. The V segment lost 0 bases and the J segment 4 bases; nucleotides outside the gene matches: 6. CDR3 bases: TGTGCCAGCAGCGTAGAGGGGGCTAGGGCCACTGAAGCTTTCTTT. As protein: CASSVEGARATEAFF.

V gene TRBV5-6 combines with J gene TRBJ1-2, with 9 nucleotides matching TRBD1. J gave up 4 bases and V 3 bases, and 7 bases lay outside the gene matches. The CDR3 is made up of 15 amino acids. CDR1 and CDR2 (germline): SGHDT, YYEEEE. The CDR3 DNA reads as TGTGCCAGCAGCTACCTGGGACAGGGAGGCTATGGCTACACCTTC. As protein: CASSYLGQGGYGYTF.

The chain carries TRBV6-5 and TRBJ1-2, with TRBD1 matching over 7 bases. CDR3 size: 16 residues. J gave up 8 bases and V 0 bases, and 12 bases lay outside the gene matches. Germline CDR1 is MNHEY and CDR2 is SVGAGI. CDR3 in amino acids: CASSYSPGAGGRGYTF. CDR3 bases: TGTGCCAGCAGTTACTCTCCCGGGGCAGGGGGACGGGGCTACACCTTC.

The chain carries TRBV10-2 and TRBJ1-1, with a tentative D call TRBD1 (6 bases). The CDR3 totals 14 residues. The germline V gene encodes CDR1 WSHSY and CDR2 SAAADI. V was shortened by 2 bases and J by 2 bases, with 9 bases between the two germline ends. The DNA of the CDR3 is TGCGCCAGCAGTGAGGGACAGCATAACACTGAAGCTTTCTTT. Translating it yields CASSEGQHNTEAFF.

This clone appeared a single time. The V gene is TRBV7-8, the J gene TRBJ2-1; 7 nucleotides line up with TRBD1. The germline V gene encodes CDR1 SGHVS and CDR2 FQNEAQ. The CDR3 loop spans 15 amino acids. V shed 4 bases and J 4 bases; nucleotides not matched to a gene: 7. The CDR3: CASSSTGSLYNEQFF. DNA for the CDR3: TGTGCCAGCAGCTCGACAGGGTCCCTTTACAATGAGCAGTTCTTC. Full variable domain (rest looked up from reference TRBV7-8 and TRBJ2-1): GAGVSQSPRYKVAKRGQDVALRCDPISGHVSLFWYQQALGQGPEFLTYFQNEAQLDKSGLPSDRFFAERPEGSVSTLKIQRTQQEDSAVYLCASSSTGSLYNEQFFGPGTRLTVL.

This chain joins TRBV19 and TRBJ1-2; 9 bases fit TRBD1. J gave up 2 bases and V 6 bases, and 7 bases lay outside the gene matches. Looked up from germline, CDR1 is LNHDA and CDR2 is SQIVND (reference sequence). This CDR3 contains 15 residues. CDR3 region: CASRPPGQGNYGYTF. In DNA, the CDR3 is TGTGCCAGTAGGCCTCCGGGACAGGGAAACTATGGCTACACCTTC.